This T cell receptor (beta chain) came from a study of CD8 T cells in ankylosing spondylitis. In its sample, this clonotype was seen many times. What it binds is not known. TCRdb reprocessed the 5' RACE reads with MiXCR, giving one entry per CDR3 protein. This sample has roughly 86,000 distinct CDR3 sequences, with just under 9% found just once. Overall study findings and caveats: Characteristic of ankylosing spondylitis blood, it appeared, was a TCR beta motif comprising about eight highly homologous variants.

After removal of 6 bases from V and 1 base from J, the junction contained 7 bases not matched to a gene. This CDR3 is 15 amino acids long. This chain connects TRBV12-3 or TRBV12-4 to TRBJ2-3, with 7 bases aligning to TRBD2. The receptor was isolated from a male donor with ankylosing spondylitis or in good health (not recorded which). The sample taken for sequencing was blood, either unsorted or a sorted T cell fraction (not recorded which). Here the CDR3 DNA reads TGTGCCAGCAGCCGGAGGGGAGGGGGCACAGATACGCAGTATTTT. This translates into CASSRRGGGTDTQYF.